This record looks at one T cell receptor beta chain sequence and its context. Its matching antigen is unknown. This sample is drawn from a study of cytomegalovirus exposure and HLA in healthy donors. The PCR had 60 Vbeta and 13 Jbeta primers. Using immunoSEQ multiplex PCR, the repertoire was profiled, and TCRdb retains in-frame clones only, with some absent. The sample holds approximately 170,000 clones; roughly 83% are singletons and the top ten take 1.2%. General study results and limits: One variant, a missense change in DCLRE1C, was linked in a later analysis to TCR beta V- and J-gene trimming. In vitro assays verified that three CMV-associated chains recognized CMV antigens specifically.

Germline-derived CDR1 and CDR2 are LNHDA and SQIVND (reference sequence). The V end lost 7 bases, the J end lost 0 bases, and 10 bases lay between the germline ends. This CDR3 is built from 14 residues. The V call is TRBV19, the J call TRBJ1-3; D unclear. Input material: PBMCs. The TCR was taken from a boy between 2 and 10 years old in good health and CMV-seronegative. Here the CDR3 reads CASKAASSGNTIYF. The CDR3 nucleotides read TGTGCCAGTAAAGCGGCCAGCTCTGGAAACACCATATATTTT.